The entry below gives a single T cell receptor beta chain sequence along with its context. With 60 Vbeta and 13 Jbeta primers, the PCR was carried out. Clones were read by immunoSEQ multiplex PCR, and TCRdb kept only the in-frame ones, dropping some. The sample carries under 200,000 clones, around 78% recorded once. The data were taken from a study of cytomegalovirus exposure and HLA in healthy donors. Germline V gene sequence: CDR1 LNHDA, CDR2 SQIVND (reference sequence). The CDR3 spans 17 residues. Trimming removed 4 bases from V and 0 bases from J, with 16 bases in between. The sample comprised PBMCs. The V call is TRBV19, the J call TRBJ1-5; D remains unclear. This receptor was obtained from a man aged 25-40 years in good health and CMV-seronegative. The CDR3: CASSNEQSHYSNQPQHF. The CDR3 DNA reads as TGTGCCAGTAGTAATGAACAGAGTCATTATAGCAATCAGCCCCAGCATTTT.